A single sample gave rise to the 6 T cell receptor beta chains below, sequenced in a study of identifying expanded T cells in peripheral blood. The protocol was immunoSEQ multiplex PCR, while the TCRdb copy is restricted to in-frame clones and leaves out a portion. The table has more than 75,000 clones, about 90% seen once. Sequencing was performed on blood. These receptors were collected from a person between 18 and 75 years old in good health.

A remark on this clone: A read error may account for a junction end that differs from germline. This rearrangement joins TRBV11-2 to TRBJ2-7, with D hard to call. Germline assignment: CDR1 SGHAT and CDR2 FQNNGV. CDR3 length: 11 amino acids. In nucleotides, the CDR3 is TGTGCCAGCAGCTTAGTGCAGGACCGAAACTTC. It specifies CASSLVQDRNF.

The chain carries TRBV5-6 and TRBJ1-2, with D perhaps matching TRBD1 (6 bases). Germline V gene sequence: CDR1 SGHDT, CDR2 YYEEEE. Trimming stripped 4 bases from V and 3 bases from J, with 13 bases between. CDR3 length: 14 amino acids. CDR3 sequence: CASSRRGADYGYTF. CDR3 bases: TGTGCCAGCAGCCGGAGGGGGGCGGACTATGGCTACACCTTC.

The J gene is TRBJ2-7, the V gene TRBV2; 10 bases line up with TRBD1. This CDR3 comprises 14 residues. Per germline, CDR1 SNHLY and CDR2 FYNNEI. V trimming: 6 bases; J trimming: 9 bases; junction bases outside the gene matches: 11. CDR3 sequence: CASRSGTGAVVQYF. The DNA for the CDR3 is TGTGCCAGCAGATCCGGGACAGGGGCGGTAGTGCAGTACTTC. Full variable domain (remainder filled in from reference TRBV2 and TRBJ2-7): EPEVTQTPSHQVTQMGQEVILRCVPISNHLYFYWYRQILGQKVEFLVSFYNNEISEKSEIFDDQFSVERPDGSNFTLKIRSTKLEDSAMYFCASRSGTGAVVQYFGPGTRLTVT.

The V and J genes are TRBV18 and TRBJ2-1; a weak D match, TRBD1 (5 bases). This CDR3 comprises 14 residues. The germline CDR1 and CDR2 sequences are KGHSH and LQKENI. With 1 base removed from V and 3 bases from J, the gap between germline ends came to 7 bases. The CDR3 protein is CASSPLQDYNEQFF. DNA of the CDR3: TGTGCCAGCTCACCACTACAGGACTACAATGAGCAGTTCTTC.

This rearrangement joins TRBV7-2 to TRBJ1-1; D perhaps matches TRBD1 (6 bases). The CDR3 runs 14 residues. Per the germline V gene, CDR1 is SGHTA and CDR2 is FQGNSA. V was clipped by 3 bases and J by 10 bases, with 18 bases between them. This chain's CDR3 is CASSLVSRGGGAFF. The DNA for the CDR3 is TGTGCCAGCAGCTTGGTATCCAGGGGTGGGGGAGCTTTCTTT. Full variable domain (remainder filled in from reference TRBV7-2 and TRBJ1-1): GAGVSQSPSNKVTEKGKDVELRCDPISGHTALYWYRQSLGQGLEFLIYFQGNSAPDKSGLPSDRFSAERTGGSVSTLTIQRTQQEDSAVYLCASSLVSRGGGAFFGQGTRLTVV.

The CDR3 coding sequence is TGTGCCACCAGCAGGATAACAGGGGCTGGTGAAAAACTGTTTTTT. Encoded protein: CATSRITGAGEKLFF. The chain employs TRBV15 and TRBJ1-4; 7 bases map to TRBD1. The germline V gene encodes CDR1 LNHNV and CDR2 YYDKDF (reference sequence). The CDR3 is made up of 15 amino acids. The J segment lost 7 bases and the V segment lost 3 bases, leaving 8 bases of the junction unmatched.